This T cell receptor (beta chain) was recorded in a study of T cell changes during pregnancy in multiple sclerosis. TCRdb keeps only in-frame clones here, not all; method: immunoSEQ multiplex PCR. This table holds about 130,000 clones, 96% found once. The starting material was peripheral blood, obtained after pregnancy. The origin of this receptor is a female donor with multiple sclerosis, enrolled in a pregnancy study.

The CDR3 here is CASAAGRRDYEQYF. The CDR3 region has the DNA TGTGCCAGTGCAGCGGGACGGCGAGACTACGAGCAGTACTTC. The chain links TRBV27 to TRBJ2-7; 7 bases are a match to TRBD2. The trim removed 9 bases at V and 3 bases at J, leaving 11 bases unmatched. Looked up from germline, CDR1 is MNHEY and CDR2 is SMNVEV (reference sequence). The CDR3 extends over 14 amino acids.